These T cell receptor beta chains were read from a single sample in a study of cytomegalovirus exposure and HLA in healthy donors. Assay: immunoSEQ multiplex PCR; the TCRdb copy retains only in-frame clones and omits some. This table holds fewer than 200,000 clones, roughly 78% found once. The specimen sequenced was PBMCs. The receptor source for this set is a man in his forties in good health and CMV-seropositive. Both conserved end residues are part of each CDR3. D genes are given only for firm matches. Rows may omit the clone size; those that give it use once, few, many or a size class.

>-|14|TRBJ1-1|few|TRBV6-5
CASSYSSGGTEAFF
TGTGCCAGCAGTTACTCGAGCGGGGGGACTGAAGCTTTCTTT
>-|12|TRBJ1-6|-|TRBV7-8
CASSGGTVTLHF
TGTGCCAGCAGCGGGGGGACTGTAACCCTCCACTTT
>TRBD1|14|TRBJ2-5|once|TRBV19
CASSATGGRETQYF
TGTGCCAGTAGTGCGACAGGGGGGCGAGAGACCCAGTACTTC
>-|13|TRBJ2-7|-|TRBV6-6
CASSQPSGDEQYF
TGTGCCAGCAGTCAGCCTTCAGGGGACGAGCAGTACTTC
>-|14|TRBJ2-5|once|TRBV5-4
CASSLGSQDGPQYF
TGTGCCAGCAGCTTGGGATCGCAAGATGGGCCCCAGTACTTC
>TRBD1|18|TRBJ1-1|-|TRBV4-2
CASSQDGWQGDVNTEAFF
TGTGCCAGCAGCCAAGATGGGTGGCAGGGGGACGTGAACACTGAAGCTTTCTTT
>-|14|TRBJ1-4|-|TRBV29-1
CSVESGVDDEKLFF
TGCAGCGTTGAGAGCGGGGTGGATGATGAAAAACTGTTTTTT
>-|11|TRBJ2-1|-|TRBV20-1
CSARDAIKQFF
TGCAGTGCTAGAGATGCTATCAAGCAGTTCTTC
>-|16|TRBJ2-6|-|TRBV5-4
CASSLGTVSGANVLTF
TGTGCCAGCAGCTTGGGAACGGTATCTGGGGCCAACGTCCTGACTTTC
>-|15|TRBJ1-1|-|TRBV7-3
CASSLRGEGTTEAFF
TGTGCCAGCAGCTTAAGAGGTGAGGGTACCACTGAAGCTTTCTTT
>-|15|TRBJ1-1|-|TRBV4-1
CASSHRGLVNTEAFF
TGCGCCAGCAGCCACAGGGGTTTGGTGAACACTGAAGCTTTCTTT
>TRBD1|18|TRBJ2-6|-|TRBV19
CASSMFGTEISGANVLTF
TGTGCCAGTAGTATGTTTGGGACAGAGATATCTGGGGCCAACGTCCTGACTTTC
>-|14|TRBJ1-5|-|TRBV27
CASSFGQSNQPQHF
TGTGCCAGCAGTTTTGGACAGTCGAATCAGCCCCAGCATTTT
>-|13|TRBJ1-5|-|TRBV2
CASNPGAAGPQHF
TGTGCCAGCAACCCAGGGGCCGCTGGGCCCCAGCATTTT
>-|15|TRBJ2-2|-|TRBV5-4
CASSLGQVNTGELFF
TGTGCCAGCAGCTTGGGACAGGTGAACACCGGGGAGCTGTTTTTT
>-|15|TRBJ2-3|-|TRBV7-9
CASSLDGTSTDTQYF
TGTGCCAGCAGCTTAGACGGGACTTCGACAGATACGCAGTATTTT
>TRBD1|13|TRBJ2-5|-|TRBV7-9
CASSLTGGKTQYF
TGTGCCAGCAGCTTAACAGGGGGAAAGACCCAGTACTTC
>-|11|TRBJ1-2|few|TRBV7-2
CASTRGYGYTF
TGTGCCAGCACGAGGGGGTATGGCTACACCTTC
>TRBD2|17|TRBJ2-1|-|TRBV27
CASSPGTSGGIYNEQFF
TGTGCCAGCAGTCCGGGGACTAGCGGGGGGATTTACAATGAGCAGTTCTTC
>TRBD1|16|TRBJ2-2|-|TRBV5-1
CASSFRQGPGPGELFF
TGCGCCAGCAGCTTTCGACAGGGTCCAGGTCCCGGGGAGCTGTTTTTT
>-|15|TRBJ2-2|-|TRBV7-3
CASSSHGGSVGELFF
TGTGCCAGCAGCAGCCATGGGGGGAGCGTCGGGGAGCTGTTTTTT
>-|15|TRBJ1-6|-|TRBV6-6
CASSVKGEGNSPLHF
TGTGCCAGCAGTGTTAAAGGGGAGGGTAATTCACCCCTCCACTTT
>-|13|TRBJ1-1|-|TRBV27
CASSLTGNTEAFF
TGTGCCAGCAGTTTAACAGGGAACACTGAAGCTTTCTTT
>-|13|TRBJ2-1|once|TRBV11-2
CASTVSVGNEQFF
TGTGCCAGCACCGTCTCGGTTGGTAATGAGCAGTTCTTC
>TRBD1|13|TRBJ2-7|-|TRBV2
CASRGQGGTMQYF
TGTGCCAGCAGGGGACAGGGCGGCACGATGCAGTACTTC
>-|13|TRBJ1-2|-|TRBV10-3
CAISDMASTGYTF
TGTGCCATCAGTGACATGGCTTCCACCGGCTACACCTTC
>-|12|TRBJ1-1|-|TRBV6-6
CATGVADTEAFF
TGTGCTACGGGGGTAGCGGACACTGAAGCTTTCTTT
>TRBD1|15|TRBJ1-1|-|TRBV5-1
CASKPGTGMNTEAFF
TGCGCCAGCAAACCCGGGACAGGGATGAACACTGAAGCTTTCTTT
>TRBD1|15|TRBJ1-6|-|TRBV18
CASSPDRASTSPLHF
TGTGCCAGCTCACCGGACAGGGCGTCAACATCACCCCTCCACTTT
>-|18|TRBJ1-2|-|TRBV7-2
CASSLVIDGLSAGAGYTF
TGTGCCAGCAGCTTAGTGATCGACGGGCTTTCGGCTGGGGCTGGCTACACCTTC
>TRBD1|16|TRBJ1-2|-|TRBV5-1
CASSPGGGQGIYGYTF
TGCGCCAGCAGCCCTGGCGGGGGACAGGGGATCTATGGCTACACCTTC
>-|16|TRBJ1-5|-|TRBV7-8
CASSLGGTSSGQPQHF
TGTGCCAGCAGCTTAGGGGGCACTTCGTCGGGTCAGCCCCAGCATTTT
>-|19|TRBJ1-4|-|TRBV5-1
CASTLSVTGGGGRGEKLFF
TGCGCCAGCACCCTATCTGTGACAGGAGGCGGCGGGAGAGGTGAAAAACTGTTTTTT
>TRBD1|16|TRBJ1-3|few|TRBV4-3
CASSQRTGGSGNTIYF
TGCGCCAGCAGCCAACGGACAGGGGGCTCTGGAAACACCATATATTTT
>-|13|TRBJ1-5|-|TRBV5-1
CASSLGRGQPQHF
TGCGCCAGCAGCTTGGGACGAGGTCAGCCCCAGCATTTT
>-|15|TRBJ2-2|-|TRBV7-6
CASSLQGPNTGELFF
TGTGCCAGCAGCTTACAGGGGCCGAACACCGGGGAGCTGTTTTTT
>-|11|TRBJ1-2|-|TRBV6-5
CASFQGGGYTF
TGTGCCAGCTTCCAGGGAGGTGGCTACACCTTC
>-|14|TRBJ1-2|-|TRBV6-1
CASSALGVQYGYTF
TGTGCCAGCAGTGCCCTCGGGGTTCAGTATGGCTACACCTTC
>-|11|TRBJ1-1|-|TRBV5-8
CASSSEGAAFF
TGTGCCAGCAGCTCCGAAGGGGCAGCTTTCTTT
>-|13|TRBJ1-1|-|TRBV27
CASSFRVNTEAFF
TGTGCCAGCAGTTTCAGGGTCAACACTGAAGCTTTCTTT
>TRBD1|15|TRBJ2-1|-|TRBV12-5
CASATHGTGEHEQFF
TGTGCCAGTGCCACCCACGGGACAGGGGAACATGAGCAGTTCTTC
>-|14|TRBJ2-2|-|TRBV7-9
CASSLAANTGELFF
TGTGCCAGCAGCTTGGCAGCGAACACCGGGGAGCTGTTTTTT
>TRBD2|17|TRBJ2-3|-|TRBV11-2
CASSLASSGVFTDTQYF
TGTGCCAGCAGCTTAGCCTCCAGCGGGGTTTTCACAGATACGCAGTATTTT
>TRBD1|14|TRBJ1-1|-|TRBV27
CASRATGGGTEAFF
TGTGCCAGCAGAGCGACAGGGGGCGGCACTGAAGCTTTCTTT
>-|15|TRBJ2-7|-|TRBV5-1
CASSPGDSFSYEQYF
TGCGCCAGCAGCCCAGGAGACAGTTTCTCCTACGAGCAGTACTTC
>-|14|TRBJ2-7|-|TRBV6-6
CASRNAGYSYEQYF
TGTGCCAGCAGGAACGCGGGGTACTCCTACGAGCAGTACTTC
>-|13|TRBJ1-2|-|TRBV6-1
CASTLGQNYGYTF
TGTGCCAGCACCCTAGGACAGAACTATGGCTACACCTTC
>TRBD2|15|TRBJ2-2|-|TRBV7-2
CASSPSGGRTGELFF
TGTGCCAGCAGCCCCTCGGGGGGGCGGACCGGGGAGCTGTTTTTT
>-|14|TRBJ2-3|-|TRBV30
CAWSVERTLGTQYF
TGTGCCTGGAGTGTAGAGCGGACTTTGGGTACGCAGTATTTT
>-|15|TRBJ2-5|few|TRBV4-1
CASSQPRGRGETQYF
TGCGCCAGCAGCCAACCCCGTGGGAGGGGGGAGACCCAGTACTTC
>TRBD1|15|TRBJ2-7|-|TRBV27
CASSGPGTGRGEQYF
TGTGCCAGCAGTGGGCCCGGGACAGGGAGGGGTGAGCAGTACTTC
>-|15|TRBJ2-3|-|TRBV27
CASSLSQASTDTQYF
TGTGCCAGCAGTTTATCGCAGGCAAGCACAGATACGCAGTATTTT
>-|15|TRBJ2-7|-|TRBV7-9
CSSSLTVGRGREQYF
TGTTCCAGCAGCTTAACGGTGGGCAGGGGCCGCGAGCAGTACTTC